The rows below give T cell receptor beta chains drawn from one sample of a study of regulatory T cells in long-lasting Graves disease. TCRdb reanalysed the multiplex PCR reads using MiXCR and keeps one entry per CDR3 protein. The profile shows roughly 470,000 distinct CDR3 sequences, less than 25% of them singletons. The source was peripheral blood mononuclear cells (PBMCs), collected when the disease was refractory, from a patient treated with antithyroid drugs. The receptors stem from a female donor with Graves disease. Both conserved end residues are part of each CDR3. The order of the fields is J gene, V gene, CDR3 protein.

TRBJ1-5 TRBV15 CATSRVYSSQGKGRSGNQPQHF
TRBJ1-5 TRBV24-1 CATSGPDSLPGRPQHF
TRBJ2-5 TRBV29-1 CSGRSGTQYF
TRBJ2-4 TRBV27 CASSLPLVQGALAKNIQYF
TRBJ2-1 TRBV20-1 CSARDWGLGNEQFF
TRBJ2-5 TRBV7-2 CASRRSRPRGSAETQYF
TRBJ2-7 TRBV20-1 CSARGTISYEQYF
TRBJ2-7 TRBV27 CASSSLGTSGYEQYF
TRBJ2-2 TRBV10-1 CASSEEGVGTGELFF
TRBJ1-1 TRBV6-5 CASSYLPLEDRLTEAFF
TRBJ1-2 TRBV6-1 CASSNPGQGSYGYTF
TRBJ1-1 TRBV29-1 CSMYGTTETEAFF
TRBJ2-7 TRBV30 CACAQSTYEQYF
TRBJ1-1 TRBV20-1 CSARGHQNTEAFF
TRBJ2-5 TRBV7-8 CASSLVGRFPQETQYF
TRBJ2-7 TRBV19 CASSSGRGNEQYF
TRBJ2-2 TRBV28 CASSKASGLAGWGSDTGELFF
TRBJ2-7 TRBV24-1 CATSDSGPGHEQYF
TRBJ2-7 TRBV11-2 CASSEGLAGLYEQYF
TRBJ1-2 TRBV28 CASSLSLKGYTF
TRBJ2-2 TRBV7-3 CASSLSPLAGVSAGELFF
TRBJ1-1 TRBV9 CASSGEDGPNTEAFF
TRBJ2-3 TRBV28 CASSLGAGSGTDTQYF
TRBJ2-2 TRBV7-2 CASSLGEAGLTGELFF
TRBJ2-5 TRBV11-2 CASSGTGGRETQYF
TRBJ2-7 TRBV6-1 CASSGKTSGRREQYF
TRBJ1-5 TRBV10-3 CAISSRVSNQPQHF
TRBJ1-5 TRBV9 CASKSDRDQPQHF
TRBJ2-2 TRBV14 CASSQEAGMRTAGELFF
TRBJ2-3 TRBV28 CASIERGTFTDTQYF
TRBJ2-2 TRBV24-1 CATSEVASGYGELFF
TRBJ2-2 TRBV12-3/TRBV12-4 CASSSLDSGGELFF
TRBJ1-5 TRBV28 CASSLVEGNQPQHF
TRBJ2-1 TRBV20-1 CSAIGGSTYNEQFF
TRBJ2-7 TRBV5-6 CASSWEGVSYEQYF
TRBJ2-7 TRBV28 CASSLLFREQYF
TRBJ1-1 TRBV13 CASSFGGRDTEAFF
TRBJ1-5 TRBV6-5 CASSSRHQGTNQPQHF
TRBJ1-2 TRBV3-1 CASSRATAANYGYTF
TRBJ1-1 TRBV4-1 CASSQPTAMNTEAFF
TRBJ2-5 TRBV29-1 CSVELLPDREHLLMGETQYF
TRBJ1-5 TRBV5-8 CASSLGDRGGEPQHF
TRBJ2-7 TRBV3-1 CASSQGTGVYEQYF
TRBJ1-4 TRBV28 CASSGGEKLFF
TRBJ1-3 TRBV11-2 CASTPQGFLSSGNTIYF
TRBJ2-7 TRBV30 CAWSGDSEVPYEQYF
TRBJ2-7 TRBV5-1 CASNPSGAQTSEASYEQYF
TRBJ2-7 TRBV2 CASTPRDMGHEQYF
TRBJ1-6 TRBV29-1 CSVKIGLDSPLHF
TRBJ2-5 TRBV30 CAWSPLFAYQETQYF
TRBJ1-1 TRBV6-1 CASTSSQTGNTEAFF